The clone carrying this T cell receptor beta chain was counted at least ten times. Its antigen is as yet unknown. This record comes from a study of regulatory T cells in long-lasting Graves disease. Overall study: Patients newly diagnosed with Graves' had been on antithyroid drugs for under 3 months.

Study conclusions and caveats: Lower TCR diversity characterized persistent Graves' patients relative to newly diagnosed patients. Persistent disease preferred TRBV28, TRBJ1-2 and TRBJ2-5.

Germline V gene data show CDR1 as LGHDT and CDR2 as YNNKEL (reference sequence). This CDR3 region has 15 residues. V was shortened by 1 base and J by 2 bases, with 11 bases between the two germline ends. The authors built TCR beta libraries using iRepertoire HTBI primers and Arm-PCR of CDR3 regions. TCRdb fed the multiplex PCR reads into MiXCR, producing one record per CDR3 protein. The data show 300,000 to 450,000 distinct CDR3 sequences, around 15% seen once. As to time point: newly diagnosed GD, antithyroid drugs for less than 3 months. The authors made the TCR library using RNA they extracted from PBMCs.

The sequenced sample was peripheral blood mononuclear cells (PBMCs), obtained at new diagnosis, from a patient treated with antithyroid drugs. The clonotype comes from a female donor with Graves disease. The V call is TRBV3-1, the J call TRBJ2-5; D is unclear. The CDR3 loop is CASSQGTRLQETQYF. The CDR3 DNA reads TGTGCCAGCAGCCAAGGCACCAGGCTTCAAGAGACCCAGTACTTC.